This is a list of T cell receptor beta chains from one sample in a study of human T cells and chemical hapten exposure. Each CDR3 protein is one row after TCRdb ran MiXCR on the RACE reads. The sample lists under 450,000 distinct CDR3 sequences, more than 4.5% occurring once. The sequencing used whole blood, collected in connection with sensitization to the hapten diphenylcyclopropenone (DPC). Every receptor here comes from a woman in her 50s with alopecia areata. Some clones in this sample may be carry-over from other donors' samples. Each CDR3 is given with its conserved first and last residue. The D gene is left open where the match is weak. Where a row states a size, it is once, few, many or the class of an expanded clone; other rows omit it.

>NA|NA|TRBV6-5|TRBJ2-2
TGTGCCAGCAGTTACCCGACCAACACCGGGGAGCTGTTTTTT
CASSYPTNTGELFF
>many|NA|TRBV5-5|TRBJ2-3
TGTGCCAGCAGCAGGTACAGGGATAGCACAGATACGCAGTATTTT
CASSRYRDSTDTQYF
>many|NA|TRBV5-5|TRBJ2-1
TGTGCCAGCAGCTTGGTGTCCAGGGACAATGAGCAGTTCTTC
CASSLVSRDNEQFF
>many|NA|TRBV10-3|TRBJ2-1
TGTGCCATCAGTGAGTCCACAGGGACAAGGGGCAATGAGCAGTTCTTC
CAISESTGTRGNEQFF
>NA|TRBD1|TRBV7-3|TRBJ1-1
TGTGCCAGCAGAACCGACAGGGCGGATGGCACTGAAGCTTTCTTT
CASRTDRADGTEAFF
>few|NA|TRBV12-3/TRBV12-4|TRBJ1-3
TGTGCCAGCAGTTCCGGGATAATGGCTGGAAACACCATATATTTT
CASSSGIMAGNTIYF
>many|NA|TRBV6-2/TRBV6-3|TRBJ2-1
TGTGCCAGCAGTTATACCTCGGGGCAGTACAATGAGCAGTTCTTC
CASSYTSGQYNEQFF
>many|TRBD2|TRBV6-2/TRBV6-3|TRBJ2-2
TGTGCCAGCAGCCCTAGCGGGAGGGGCACCGGGGAGCTGTTTTTT
CASSPSGRGTGELFF
>many|NA|TRBV20-1|TRBJ1-1
TGCAGTGCTAGAGATCTGCGCGCCACTGAAGCTTTCTTT
CSARDLRATEAFF
>many|TRBD1|TRBV3-1|TRBJ2-1
TGTGCCAGCAGAGGACAGGGGGCTGTAGCGGGAGCTTACAATGAGCAGTTCTTC
CASRGQGAVAGAYNEQFF
>many|TRBD2|TRBV7-2|TRBJ2-3
TGTGCCAGCAGTGACGGGGGGGCGGCAGATACGCAGTATTTT
CASSDGGAADTQYF
>NA|NA|TRBV2|TRBJ2-2
TGTGCCAGCAGTTTAGTCCGGGTCGGGGACACCGGGGAGCTGTTTTTT
CASSLVRVGDTGELFF
>many|TRBD2|TRBV19|TRBJ2-1
TGTGCCAGTAGTATAGGCGGGAGGGCCAAGTTTAATCCCAATGAGCAGTTCTTC
CASSIGGRAKFNPNEQFF
>few|TRBD2|TRBV11-2|TRBJ2-1
TGTGCCAGCAGCCCAAGACTAGCGAACTCCTTTCCTGGCTCCTACAATGAGCAGTTCTTC
CASSPRLANSFPGSYNEQFF
>many|NA|TRBV7-9|TRBJ2-7
TGTGCCAGCAGCTTAGAAGAAGACCCGTACTTC
CASSLEEDPYF
>few|NA|TRBV7-9|TRBJ1-5
TGTGCCAGCAGCTTCACAGGAAGCAATCAGCCCCAGCATTTT
CASSFTGSNQPQHF
>many|NA|TRBV4-3|TRBJ1-5
TGCGCCAGCAGCCAAAGCAGAAATCAGCCCCAGCATTTT
CASSQSRNQPQHF
>few|NA|TRBV7-8|TRBJ1-6
TGTGCCAGCACGGGTCGCTATAATTCACCCCTCCACTTT
CASTGRYNSPLHF
>many|TRBD2|TRBV3-1|TRBJ2-3
TGTGCCAGCAGCTTCGCGACTAGCGGGGGATTCACAGATACGCAGTATTTT
CASSFATSGGFTDTQYF
>few|NA|TRBV27|TRBJ1-1
TGTGCCAGCAGTTTCCGCGACCGGGACTCTGAAGCTTTCTTT
CASSFRDRDSEAFF
>NA|NA|TRBV2|TRBJ2-3
TGTGCCAGCAGTATTGAGACAGGCTTTAGCACAGATACGCAGTATTTT
CASSIETGFSTDTQYF
>many|TRBD1|TRBV13|TRBJ2-7
TGTGCCAGCAGCAACCGGGACAGGAGCTCCTACGAGCAGTACTTC
CASSNRDRSSYEQYF
>many|NA|TRBV20-1|TRBJ2-4
TGCAGTGCTAGAGATGGGTTAGCCAAAAACATTCAGTACTTC
CSARDGLAKNIQYF
>many|NA|TRBV7-2|TRBJ2-1
TGTGCCAGCAGCTTAGCTCGGAATGAGCAGTTCTTC
CASSLARNEQFF
>few|NA|TRBV29-1|TRBJ1-3
TGCAGCGCATTGGAGACTGGAAACACCATATATTTT
CSALETGNTIYF
>many|TRBD2|TRBV20-1|TRBJ2-1
TGCAGTGCTAGAAGGCGCGGGAGCTCCTACAATGAGCAGTTCTTC
CSARRRGSSYNEQFF
>NA|NA|TRBV28|TRBJ2-7
TGTGCCAGCAGTCTCCGGGGTTTTCGCTACGAGCAGTACTTC
CASSLRGFRYEQYF